These T cell receptor beta chains were read from a single sample in a study of blood T cell repertoires in COVID-19. Method: immunoSEQ multiplex PCR; TCRdb's copy keeps in-frame clones and lacks some. In the table there are 250,000 to 300,000 clones, 65% to 90% of which are singletons. Sequenced: peripheral blood. The source of these receptors is a woman in her sixties or seventies with COVID-19, enrolled during active disease. Each CDR3 is given with its conserved first and last residue. Fields, in order: D gene, clone size, V gene, J gene, CDR3 protein, CDR3 DNA. D genes are given only for firm matches. Expanded clones get a size class; other rows say once, few or many, or leave the size out.

>TRBD1|NA|TRBV5-1|TRBJ2-7
CASSSPGQRLGEQYF
TGCGCCAGCAGCTCACCGGGACAGCGCTTGGGAGAGCAGTACTTC
>TRBD1|NA|TRBV7-8|TRBJ2-7
CASSPQTGPYEQYF
TGTGCCAGCAGCCCTCAGACAGGGCCCTACGAGCAGTACTTC
>NA|NA|TRBV7-9|TRBJ1-2
CASMGSSYGYTF
TGTGCCAGCATGGGGAGCTCCTATGGCTACACCTTC
>NA|NA|TRBV4-3|TRBJ2-3
CASSHPPGGGSTDTQYF
TGCGCCAGCAGCCACCCCCCCGGTGGAGGGAGCACAGATACGCAGTATTTT
>TRBD2|NA|TRBV7-8|TRBJ2-3
CASSLARLAGATDTQYF
TGTGCCAGCAGCTTAGCTCGACTAGCGGGGGCCACAGATACGCAGTATTTT
>TRBD2|once|TRBV10-3|TRBJ2-3
CAISGLAGGLADTQYF
TGTGCCATCAGTGGACTAGCGGGGGGGCTCGCAGATACGCAGTATTTT
>NA|NA|TRBV2|TRBJ2-1
CASSDGAGAYNEQFF
TGTGCCAGCAGTGATGGGGCAGGCGCCTACAATGAGCAGTTCTTC
>TRBD2|NA|TRBV9|TRBJ2-7
CASSVESSGGADEQYF
TGTGCCAGCAGCGTAGAATCTAGCGGGGGGGCCGACGAGCAGTACTTC
>NA|many|TRBV10-2|TRBJ1-2
CATRTDSYGYTF
TGCGCCACCAGGACAGACTCCTATGGCTACACCTTC
>NA|NA|TRBV6-5|TRBJ2-7
CASRQVPAYEQYF
TGTGCCAGTCGACAGGTACCCGCCTACGAGCAGTACTTC